One sample yielded the 28 T cell receptor beta chains listed below, sequenced in a study of blood T cell repertoires in COVID-19 (TCRdb year 2020). Receptor libraries were prepared by the immunoSEQ multiplex PCR assay. Held by TCRdb, this immuneACCESS table contains in-frame sequences only and omits some clones. Under half of the omission traces to an unresolved V gene where checked; the cause of the rest is unknown. The sample yields around 100,000 clones; 80% to 95% were counted once. The top ten clonotypes cover less than 2% of the sample. Sample: peripheral blood. Every receptor here comes from a woman between 50 and 59 years old with COVID-19, enrolled during active disease.

Written as DNA, the CDR3 is TGCGCCAGCAGTTGGGGGAGGGTGGACTATGGCTACACCTTC. It codes for CASSWGRVDYGYTF. The rearrangement uses TRBV5-1 and TRBJ1-2, with D possibly TRBD1 on 5 matching bases. The CDR3 consists of 14 residues. In germline, CDR1 is SGHRS, CDR2 YFSETQ. Trimming took off 5 bases at V and 3 bases at J, with 14 bases between the two ends.

The CDR3 nucleotides read TGTGCCAGCAGTCCCACGGGGGGTGAGCAGTTCTTC. This gives the protein CASSPTGGEQFF. V is TRBV7-2 and J is TRBJ2-1; 7 nucleotides line up with TRBD2. Germline loops: CDR1 SGHTA, CDR2 FQGNSA. The CDR3 sequence is 12 residues long. The V gene end was trimmed by 6 bases and the J gene end by 9 bases; junction bases not matched to a gene: 5.

J is TRBJ2-1 and V is TRBV3-1 (or the pseudogene TRBV3-2); TRBD1 agrees at 9 bases. J lost 7 bases, V lost 3 bases, and 7 bases had no gene match. The CDR3 covers 15 residues. The germline gives CDR1 LGHDT, CDR2 YNNKEL (reference sequence). CDR3 bases: TGTGCCAGCAGCCATCGCCCGACAGGGGGAAATGAGCAGTTCTTC. It yields the protein CASSHRPTGGNEQFF.

In its sample, this clone was seen once. This chain uses TRBV5-1 with TRBJ1-2; D unresolved. The CDR3 runs 12 residues. With 0 bases removed from V and 8 bases from J, the gap between germline ends came to 8 bases. Germline values: CDR1 SGHRS, CDR2 YFSETQ. In nucleotides, the CDR3 is TGCGCCAGCAGCTTGGCGGGAGGAGGCTACACCTTC. Translated, it gives CASSLAGGGYTF.

V is TRBV6-6 and J is TRBJ1-3; D perhaps matches TRBD1 (5 bases). From germline, CDR1 is MNHNY and CDR2 SVGAGI (reference sequence). V shed 0 bases and J shed 2 bases, with 11 bases lying between them. There are 16 residues in the CDR3. CDR3 residues: CASSYSGGVPGNTIYF. In nucleotides, the CDR3 is TGTGCCAGCAGTTACTCCGGGGGGGTTCCTGGAAACACCATATATTTT.

The chain is built from TRBV5-1 and TRBJ2-1; a possible D gene is TRBD2 (7 bases). The CDR3 spans 16 residues. Germline-derived CDR1 and CDR2 are SGHRS and YFSETQ. Trimming removed 1 base from V and 9 bases from J, with 20 bases in between. The CDR3 sequence: CASSLKGPGGLGEQFF. Written as DNA, the CDR3 is TGCGCCAGCAGCTTGAAGGGCCCGGGGGGCCTCGGTGAGCAGTTCTTC.

J is TRBJ1-2 and V is TRBV30; D unresolved. The CDR3 totals 13 residues. Germline loops: CDR1 GTSNPN, CDR2 SVGIG (reference sequence). V lost 3 bases to trimming and J lost 1 base, with 9 bases between them. The CDR3 is CAWRTTVNYGYTF. The CDR3 region has the DNA TGTGCCTGGAGGACTACAGTTAACTATGGCTACACCTTC.

The V and J genes are TRBV2 and TRBJ1-5, with 8 nucleotides matching TRBD1. CDR3 length: 16 residues. CDR1 is SNHLY, CDR2 FYNNEI, per germline. V shed 3 bases, J shed 1 base, and the junction held 5 bases outside the gene matches. CDR3 in amino acids: CASSDPTGVSNQPQHF. CDR3 sequence (DNA): TGTGCCAGCAGTGATCCGACAGGGGTAAGCAATCAGCCCCAGCATTTT.

The chain couples TRBV30 to TRBJ2-3, with TRBD1 matching over 9 bases. Looked up from germline, CDR1 is GTSNPN and CDR2 is SVGIG (reference sequence). Unmatched junction bases numbered 2, after V lost 5 bases and J lost 2 bases. The CDR3 totals 13 residues. The chain's CDR3 is CAWDRGSTDTQYF. CDR3 bases: TGTGCCTGGGACAGGGGGTCCACAGATACGCAGTATTTT.

This clone was observed a single time. The V gene is TRBV6-6, the J gene TRBJ1-1; no clear D gene. The CDR3 sequence is 14 residues long. CDR1 MNHNY and CDR2 SVGAGI come from the germline V gene (reference sequence). V dropped 5 bases and J dropped 6 bases, with 16 bases sitting between them. CDR3 protein: CASSHGGGSSEAFF. CDR3 nucleotide sequence: TGTGCCAGCAGTCACGGAGGAGGCTCGTCTGAAGCTTTCTTT.

The rearrangement joins TRBV5-1 to TRBJ1-4; no clear D. The CDR3 is 15 residues long. Germline V gene lookup returns CDR1 SGHRS and CDR2 YFSETQ. V was trimmed by 5 bases and J by 4 bases, leaving 15 bases between them. The CDR3 DNA follows: TGCGCCAGCAGGGGGAGCCGGGCAAGTAATGAAAAACTGTTTTTT. It codes for CASRGSRASNEKLFF.

The rearrangement uses TRBV3-1 (or the pseudogene TRBV3-2) and TRBJ1-1; maybe TRBD1 (5 bases). There are 13 residues in the CDR3. Between the trimmed V and J ends, which lost 5 bases and 5 bases, there was a span of 12 bases. Germline V gene sequence: CDR1 LGHDT, CDR2 YNNKEL (reference sequence). The DNA for the CDR3 is TGTGCCAGCAGCGTCTCGGGGGGGACTGAAGCTTTCTTT. This translates into CASSVSGGTEAFF.

The chain uses TRBV4-1 and TRBJ2-7, with a possible D match to TRBD1 (6 bases). Per the germline V gene, CDR1 is MGHRA and CDR2 is YSYEKL. V dropped 1 base and J dropped 3 bases, with 16 bases sitting between them. The CDR3 runs to 16 residues. The CDR3 DNA reads TGCGCCAGCAGCCAAGGTGTGACAGGCGTAAACTACGAGCAGTACTTC. Translating gives CASSQGVTGVNYEQYF.

The chain joins TRBV11-3 to TRBJ2-3; perhaps TRBD2 as D (6 bases). The CDR3 is 15 residues long. V lost 5 bases to trimming and J lost 1 base, with 13 bases between them. From germline, CDR1 is SGHNT and CDR2 YENEEA. The CDR3 here is CASSGGTARTDTQYF. CDR3 in DNA: TGTGCCAGCAGCGGGGGGACGGCCCGCACAGATACGCAGTATTTT.

The gene calls are TRBV7-2 and TRBJ1-2; perhaps TRBD1 as D (5 bases). Trimming shortened V by 5 bases and J by 2 bases, and 18 bases separated the two germline ends. CDR1 and CDR2 (germline): SGHTA, FQGNSA. The CDR3 runs to 16 residues. The CDR3: CASSVTQGAINYGYTF. The CDR3 DNA is TGTGCCAGCAGCGTCACCCAGGGCGCTATAAACTATGGCTACACCTTC.

This rearrangement joins TRBV18 to TRBJ1-4; 10 nucleotides agree with TRBD1. The trim removed 3 bases at V and 8 bases at J, leaving 9 bases unmatched. CDR1 KGHSH and CDR2 LQKENI come from the germline V gene. The length of the CDR3 is 16 residues. The CDR3 reads CASSPDRGLGREKLFF. CDR3 in DNA: TGTGCCAGCTCACCCGACAGGGGGCTCGGTAGGGAAAAACTGTTTTTT.

The gene calls are TRBV25-1 and TRBJ1-1, with 8 nucleotides matching TRBD1. Trimming cost V 9 bases and J 0 bases; bases outside gene matches: 6. The germline CDR1 and CDR2 sequences are MGHDK and SYGVNS. There are 14 residues in the CDR3. The CDR3 DNA reads as TGTGCCAGTCATCGGACAGGGCTGAACACTGAAGCTTTCTTT. The encoded protein is CASHRTGLNTEAFF. Full variable domain (outside the CDR3, taken from reference TRBV25-1 and TRBJ1-1): EADIYQTPRYLVIGTGKKITLECSQTMGHDKMYWYQQDPGMELHLIHYSYGVNSTEKGDLSSESTVSRIRTEHFPLTLESARPSHTSQYLCASHRTGLNTEAFFGQGTRLTVV.

V gene TRBV2 combines with J gene TRBJ2-5; no clear D gene. Germline V gene sequence: CDR1 SNHLY, CDR2 FYNNEI. V lost 5 bases, J lost 2 bases, and 9 bases lay in between. There are 13 residues in the CDR3. CDR3: CASSTVVQETQYF. The CDR3 coding sequence is TGTGCCAGCAGTACAGTCGTTCAAGAGACCCAGTACTTC.

The J gene is TRBJ2-1, the V gene TRBV29-1; possibly TRBD2 for D (7 bases). Germline V lookup: CDR1 SQVTM, CDR2 ANQGSEA. The length of the CDR3 is 15 residues. V was clipped by 5 bases and J by 7 bases, with 21 bases between them. This chain's CDR3 is CSVPLAGGARNEQFF. As DNA, the CDR3 is TGCAGCGTTCCCTTAGCTGGGGGGGCCAGGAATGAGCAGTTCTTC.

This clone was observed a single time. This chain links TRBV5-1 with TRBJ2-2; 12 nucleotides line up with TRBD2. Losses at the gene ends were 6 bases for V and 8 bases for J; bases not matched to a gene: 5. The length of the CDR3 is 14 residues. In germline, CDR1 is SGHRS, CDR2 YFSETQ. CDR3 protein: CASKPLAGGGELFF. The CDR3 bases are TGCGCCAGCAAACCACTAGCGGGAGGAGGGGAGCTGTTTTTT.

The gene calls are TRBV5-6 and TRBJ2-3; 10 nucleotides align to TRBD2. Germline V gene sequence: CDR1 SGHDT, CDR2 YYEEEE. Unmatched junction bases numbered 12, after V lost 1 base and J lost 7 bases. CDR3 size: 17 residues. The DNA for the CDR3 is TGTGCCAGCAGCTTGCCGTTCGGGAGCGGGGGGGATAATACGCAGTATTTT. Its protein is CASSLPFGSGGDNTQYF.

The V gene is TRBV7-6, the J gene TRBJ1-1, with D tentatively TRBD1 (5 bases). The CDR3 consists of 15 residues. Trimming took off 1 base at V and 6 bases at J, with 15 bases between the two ends. Germline V CDR1 and CDR2: SGHVS, FNYEAQ. The CDR3 DNA follows: TGTGCCAGCAGCTTAGGCGGACACGGTCTATCTGAAGCTTTCTTT. This translates into CASSLGGHGLSEAFF.

The chain carries TRBV2 and TRBJ1-2, with no clear D. Germline CDR1 is SNHLY and CDR2 is FYNNEI. With 5 bases removed from V and 0 bases from J, the gap between germline ends came to 13 bases. The CDR3 length is 15 residues. CDR3 DNA sequence: TGTGCCAGCAGTCCCACCAGCGGGCCTAACTATGGCTACACCTTC. Translated: CASSPTSGPNYGYTF.

The genes are TRBV19 and TRBJ1-4; 8 nucleotides match TRBD1. The CDR3 sequence is 13 residues long. Germline CDR1 LNHDA, CDR2 SQIVND (reference sequence). The V gene end was trimmed by 10 bases and the J gene end by 5 bases; junction bases not matched to a gene: 6. The CDR3 loop is CATRDRLNEKLFF. The CDR3 nucleotides are TGTGCCACCCGGGACAGGCTCAATGAAAAACTGTTTTTT. The variable domain in full, with the rest retrieved from reference TRBV19 and TRBJ1-4, is DGGITQSPKYLFRKEGQNVTLSCEQNLNHDAMYWYRQDPGQGLRLIYYSQIVNDFQKGDIAEGYSVSREKKESFPLTVTSAQKNPTAFYLCATRDRLNEKLFFGSGTQLSVL.

The chain uses TRBV25-1 and TRBJ1-5; D is perhaps TRBD1 (6 bases). This CDR3 spans 14 amino acids. V was cut by 1 base and J by 9 bases, with 13 bases left in between. Germline CDR1 and CDR2: MGHDK and SYGVNS. The DNA of the CDR3 is TGTGCCAGCAGTGAATCGAAGGGGGTCGTGCCCCAGCATTTT. It is translated as CASSESKGVVPQHF. Drawing the rest from reference TRBV25-1 and TRBJ1-5, the complete variable domain is EADIYQTPRYLVIGTGKKITLECSQTMGHDKMYWYQQDPGMELHLIHYSYGVNSTEKGDLSSESTVSRIRTEHFPLTLESARPSHTSQYLCASSESKGVVPQHFGDGTRLSIL.

This rearrangement joins TRBV19 to TRBJ1-2, with 11 bases aligning to TRBD1. Germline lookup yields CDR1 LNHDA and CDR2 SQIVND (reference sequence). The V gene end was trimmed by 6 bases and the J gene end by 6 bases; junction bases not matched to a gene: 6. The CDR3 has 14 residues. CDR3 sequence: CASSTDRGLNGYTF. The CDR3, as DNA: TGTGCCAGTAGCACGGACAGGGGGCTTAATGGCTACACCTTC.

The chain couples TRBV30 to TRBJ2-1, with 8 bases identical to TRBD2. The V segment lost 2 bases and the J segment 0 bases; nucleotides outside the gene matches: 6. CDR1 and CDR2 (germline): GTSNPN, SVGIG (reference sequence). This CDR3 spans 16 amino acids. The CDR3 loop is CAWSLAGLPSYNEQFF. DNA for the CDR3: TGTGCCTGGAGTCTAGCGGGCCTACCCTCCTACAATGAGCAGTTCTTC.

V is TRBV7-2 and J is TRBJ1-1; no firm D call. The CDR3 is made up of 14 amino acids. V lost 4 bases and J 5 bases, leaving 14 bases between the germline ends. Germline CDR1 SGHTA, CDR2 FQGNSA. The CDR3 loop is CASSSRSTGTEAFF. Written as DNA, the CDR3 is TGTGCCAGCAGCTCCAGGTCGACGGGGACTGAAGCTTTCTTT.